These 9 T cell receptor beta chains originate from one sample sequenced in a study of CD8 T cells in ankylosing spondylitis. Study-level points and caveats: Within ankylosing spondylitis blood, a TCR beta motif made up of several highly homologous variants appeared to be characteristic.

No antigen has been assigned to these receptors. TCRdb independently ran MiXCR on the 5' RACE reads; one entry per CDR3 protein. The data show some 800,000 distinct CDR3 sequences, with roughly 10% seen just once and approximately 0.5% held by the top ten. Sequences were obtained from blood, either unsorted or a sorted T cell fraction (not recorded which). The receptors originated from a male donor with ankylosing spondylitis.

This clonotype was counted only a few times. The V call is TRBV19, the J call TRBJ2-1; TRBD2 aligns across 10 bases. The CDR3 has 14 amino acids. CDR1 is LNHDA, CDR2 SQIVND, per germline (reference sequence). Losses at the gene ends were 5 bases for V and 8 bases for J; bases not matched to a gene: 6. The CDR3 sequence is CASSSSGRLYEQFF. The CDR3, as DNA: TGTGCCAGTAGTTCTAGCGGGAGACTCTATGAGCAGTTCTTC. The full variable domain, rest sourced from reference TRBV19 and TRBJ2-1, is DGGITQSPKYLFRKEGQNVTLSCEQNLNHDAMYWYRQDPGQGLRLIYYSQIVNDFQKGDIAEGYSVSREKKESFPLTVTSAQKNPTAFYLCASSSSGRLYEQFFGPGTRLTVL.

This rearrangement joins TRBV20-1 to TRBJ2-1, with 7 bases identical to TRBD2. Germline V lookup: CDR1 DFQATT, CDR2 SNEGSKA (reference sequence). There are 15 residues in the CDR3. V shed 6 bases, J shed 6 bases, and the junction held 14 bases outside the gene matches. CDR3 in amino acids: CSAVSPKSSGNEQFF. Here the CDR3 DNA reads TGCAGTGCCGTAAGTCCTAAATCTAGCGGCAATGAGCAGTTCTTC.

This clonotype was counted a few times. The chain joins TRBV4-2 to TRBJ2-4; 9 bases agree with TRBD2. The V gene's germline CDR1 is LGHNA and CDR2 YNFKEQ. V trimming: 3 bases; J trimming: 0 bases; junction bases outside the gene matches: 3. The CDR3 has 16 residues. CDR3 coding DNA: TGTGCCAGCAGCCAGACTAGCGGATTAGCCAAAAACATTCAGTACTTC. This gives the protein CASSQTSGLAKNIQYF.

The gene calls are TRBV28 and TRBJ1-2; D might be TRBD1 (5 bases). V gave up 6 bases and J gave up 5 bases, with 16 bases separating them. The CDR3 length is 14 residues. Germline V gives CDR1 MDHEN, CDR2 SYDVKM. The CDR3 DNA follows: TGTGCCAGCAGGCGAACCGGGACGGATTATGGCTACACCTTC. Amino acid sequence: CASRRTGTDYGYTF.

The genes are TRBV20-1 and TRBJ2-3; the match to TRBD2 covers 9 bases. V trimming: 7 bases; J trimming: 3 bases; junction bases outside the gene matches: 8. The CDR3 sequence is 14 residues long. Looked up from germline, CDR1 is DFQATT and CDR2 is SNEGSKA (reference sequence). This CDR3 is CSVMTSGVTDTQYF. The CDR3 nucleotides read TGCAGTGTTATGACTAGCGGAGTAACAGATACGCAGTATTTT.

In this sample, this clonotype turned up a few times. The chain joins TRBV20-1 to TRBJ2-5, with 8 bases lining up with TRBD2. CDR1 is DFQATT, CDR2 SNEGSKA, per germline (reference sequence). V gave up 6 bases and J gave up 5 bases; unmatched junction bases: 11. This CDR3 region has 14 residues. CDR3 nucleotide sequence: TGCAGTGCATCAAAAGCGGGAGATAGGGAGACCCAGTACTTC. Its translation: CSASKAGDRETQYF.

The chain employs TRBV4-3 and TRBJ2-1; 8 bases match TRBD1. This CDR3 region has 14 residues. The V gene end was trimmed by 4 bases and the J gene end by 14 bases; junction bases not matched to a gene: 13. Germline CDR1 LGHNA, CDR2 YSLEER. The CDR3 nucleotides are TGCGCCAGCAGCCCGACAGGGGTACGGGAACACAAGTTCTTC. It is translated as CASSPTGVREHKFF.

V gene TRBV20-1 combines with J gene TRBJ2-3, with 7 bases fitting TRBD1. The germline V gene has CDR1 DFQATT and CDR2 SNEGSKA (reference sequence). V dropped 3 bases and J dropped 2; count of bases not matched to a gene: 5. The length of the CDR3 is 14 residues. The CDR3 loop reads CSARRTGNTDTQYF. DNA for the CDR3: TGCAGTGCTAGGAGGACAGGAAACACAGATACGCAGTATTTT.

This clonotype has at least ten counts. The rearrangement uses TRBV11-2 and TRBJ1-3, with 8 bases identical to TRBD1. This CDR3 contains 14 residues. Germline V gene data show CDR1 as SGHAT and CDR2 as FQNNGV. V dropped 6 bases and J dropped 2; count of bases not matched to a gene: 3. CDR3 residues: CASSSTGAGNTIYF. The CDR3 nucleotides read TGTGCCAGCAGTTCGACAGGGGCTGGAAACACCATATATTTT. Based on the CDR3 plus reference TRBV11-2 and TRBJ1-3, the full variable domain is EAGVAQSPRYKIIEKRQSVAFWCNPISGHATLYWYQQILGQGPKLLIQFQNNGVVDDSQLPKDRFSAERLKGVDSTLKIQPAKLEDSAVYLCASSSTGAGNTIYFGEGSWLTVV.